The clone carrying this TCR beta chain was seen a single time. Its antigen is as yet unknown. V gave up 0 bases and J gave up 6 bases, with 15 bases separating them. This CDR3 is 15 amino acids long. In germline, CDR1 is LNHNV, CDR2 YYDKDF (reference sequence). The data were obtained in a study of T cell responses to AZD1222 COVID-19 vaccine. Measured with immunoSEQ multiplex PCR; TCRdb has only the in-frame clones, and not every one. Here the sample spans some 120,000 clones, around 90% being singletons. Study-level findings and limits: None of the repertoires were sampled until the peak T cell response had passed. Nearly half of unique spike-specific TCRs reportedly avoided B.1.351 and B.1.1.7 mutated regions. Clonal diversity was possibly underestimated, and the donors were mostly white British, with more females. CD4 TCRs associated with vaccination spanned spike, dominating at 160-218 and 743-854.

Sequenced material: peripheral blood, taken on day 0 of AZD1222 vaccination. The chain is built from TRBV15 and TRBJ2-7, with D hard to call. This receptor was identified in an adult in good health. CDR3 coding DNA: TGTGCCACCAGCAGAGATGGGGTGGCCCCAGGCGAGCAGTACTTC. It yields the protein CATSRDGVAPGEQYF. Based on the CDR3 plus reference TRBV15 and TRBJ2-7, the full variable domain is DAMVIQNPRYQVTQFGKPVTLSCSQTLNHNVMYWYQQKSSQAPKLLFHYYDKDFNNEADTPDNFQSRRPNTSFCFLDIRSPGLGDTAMYLCATSRDGVAPGEQYFGPGTRLTVT.